These 8 T cell receptor beta chains share one sample of origin, sequenced in a study of blood T cell repertoires in COVID-19. Assay: immunoSEQ multiplex PCR; the TCRdb copy retains only in-frame clones and omits some. The sample yields around 320,000 clones, 90% seen once. The sequenced sample consisted of PBMCs or T cells enriched from blood (not recorded which). The receptor set was obtained from a young woman with acute COVID-19.

V usage is TRBV18 and J usage is TRBJ2-1; the D gene is possibly TRBD2 (5 bases). The ends were cut back, 6 bases at V and 0 bases at J, with 12 bases in the middle. CDR1 is KGHSH and CDR2 is LQKENI in the germline V gene. The CDR3 contains 15 residues. The chain's CDR3 is CASSSREDSYNEQFF. The CDR3, as DNA: TGTGCCAGCTCTTCCCGGGAAGACTCCTACAATGAGCAGTTCTTC.

The chain couples TRBV19 to TRBJ1-1; D not resolved. This CDR3 spans 15 amino acids. Germline-derived CDR1 and CDR2 are LNHDA and SQIVND (reference sequence). Trimming removed 2 bases from V and 0 bases from J, with 10 bases in between. The CDR3 here is CASSIQDGMNTEAFF. CDR3 coding DNA: TGTGCCAGTAGTATACAGGATGGCATGAACACTGAAGCTTTCTTT.

This chain uses TRBV27 with TRBJ1-2, with a possible D match to TRBD1 (5 bases). The CDR3 contains 15 residues. The V gene's germline CDR1 is MNHEY and CDR2 SMNVEV (reference sequence). The ends were cut back, 2 bases at V and 4 bases at J, with 14 bases in the middle. CDR3 sequence reads: CASSLRPGIFYGYTF. CDR3 DNA: TGTGCCAGCAGTTTACGGCCAGGGATTTTCTATGGCTACACCTTC.

The CDR3 sequence: CASSLTQGGETQYF. In DNA, the CDR3 is TGTGCCAGCAGCTTAACCCAGGGGGGAGAGACCCAGTACTTC. The chain couples TRBV11-3 to TRBJ2-5; D is possibly TRBD1 (7 bases). Trimming removed 2 bases from V and 4 bases from J, with 11 bases in between. Germline CDR1 and CDR2: SGHNT and YENEEA. CDR3 length equals 14 residues.

The CDR3 protein is CAISESARIEGGYTF. CDR3 in DNA: TGTGCCATCAGTGAGTCGGCCCGTATAGAGGGTGGCTACACCTTC. The rearrangement uses TRBV10-3 and TRBJ1-2; D not resolved. The CDR3 has 15 amino acids. The germline V gene has CDR1 ENHRY and CDR2 SYGVKD. V gave up 0 bases and J gave up 7 bases, with 15 bases separating them.

This clone has only one observation. The chain uses TRBV2 and TRBJ2-4; 7 nucleotides agree with TRBD1. CDR1 is SNHLY, CDR2 FYNNEI, per germline. The ends lost 8 bases at V and 4 bases at J; junction bases unmatched: 2. The CDR3 totals 12 residues. The CDR3 nucleotides read TGTGCCAGCGGGACAGCAAAAAACATTCAGTACTTC. As protein: CASGTAKNIQYF.

The chain is built from TRBV28 and TRBJ2-3, with 7 positions matching TRBD2. Germline V lookup: CDR1 MDHEN, CDR2 SYDVKM. V was clipped by 6 bases and J by 2 bases; unmatched bases: 11. The CDR3 has 16 residues. For the CDR3, the DNA is TGTGCCAGCAGCCGACTGGGGGGGGAAGACACAGATACGCAGTATTTT. Its translation is CASSRLGGEDTDTQYF.

The rearrangement links TRBV7-9 to TRBJ2-2, with D perhaps matching TRBD1 (5 bases). In germline, CDR1 is SEHNR, CDR2 FQNEAQ (reference sequence). The V end lost 4 bases, the J end lost 6 bases, and 21 bases lay between the germline ends. CDR3 length: 17 amino acids. Written as DNA, the CDR3 is TGTGCCAGCAGCTCCTCTTATCTGACCAGGGATGCCGGGGAGCTGTTTTTT. Translated: CASSSSYLTRDAGELFF.